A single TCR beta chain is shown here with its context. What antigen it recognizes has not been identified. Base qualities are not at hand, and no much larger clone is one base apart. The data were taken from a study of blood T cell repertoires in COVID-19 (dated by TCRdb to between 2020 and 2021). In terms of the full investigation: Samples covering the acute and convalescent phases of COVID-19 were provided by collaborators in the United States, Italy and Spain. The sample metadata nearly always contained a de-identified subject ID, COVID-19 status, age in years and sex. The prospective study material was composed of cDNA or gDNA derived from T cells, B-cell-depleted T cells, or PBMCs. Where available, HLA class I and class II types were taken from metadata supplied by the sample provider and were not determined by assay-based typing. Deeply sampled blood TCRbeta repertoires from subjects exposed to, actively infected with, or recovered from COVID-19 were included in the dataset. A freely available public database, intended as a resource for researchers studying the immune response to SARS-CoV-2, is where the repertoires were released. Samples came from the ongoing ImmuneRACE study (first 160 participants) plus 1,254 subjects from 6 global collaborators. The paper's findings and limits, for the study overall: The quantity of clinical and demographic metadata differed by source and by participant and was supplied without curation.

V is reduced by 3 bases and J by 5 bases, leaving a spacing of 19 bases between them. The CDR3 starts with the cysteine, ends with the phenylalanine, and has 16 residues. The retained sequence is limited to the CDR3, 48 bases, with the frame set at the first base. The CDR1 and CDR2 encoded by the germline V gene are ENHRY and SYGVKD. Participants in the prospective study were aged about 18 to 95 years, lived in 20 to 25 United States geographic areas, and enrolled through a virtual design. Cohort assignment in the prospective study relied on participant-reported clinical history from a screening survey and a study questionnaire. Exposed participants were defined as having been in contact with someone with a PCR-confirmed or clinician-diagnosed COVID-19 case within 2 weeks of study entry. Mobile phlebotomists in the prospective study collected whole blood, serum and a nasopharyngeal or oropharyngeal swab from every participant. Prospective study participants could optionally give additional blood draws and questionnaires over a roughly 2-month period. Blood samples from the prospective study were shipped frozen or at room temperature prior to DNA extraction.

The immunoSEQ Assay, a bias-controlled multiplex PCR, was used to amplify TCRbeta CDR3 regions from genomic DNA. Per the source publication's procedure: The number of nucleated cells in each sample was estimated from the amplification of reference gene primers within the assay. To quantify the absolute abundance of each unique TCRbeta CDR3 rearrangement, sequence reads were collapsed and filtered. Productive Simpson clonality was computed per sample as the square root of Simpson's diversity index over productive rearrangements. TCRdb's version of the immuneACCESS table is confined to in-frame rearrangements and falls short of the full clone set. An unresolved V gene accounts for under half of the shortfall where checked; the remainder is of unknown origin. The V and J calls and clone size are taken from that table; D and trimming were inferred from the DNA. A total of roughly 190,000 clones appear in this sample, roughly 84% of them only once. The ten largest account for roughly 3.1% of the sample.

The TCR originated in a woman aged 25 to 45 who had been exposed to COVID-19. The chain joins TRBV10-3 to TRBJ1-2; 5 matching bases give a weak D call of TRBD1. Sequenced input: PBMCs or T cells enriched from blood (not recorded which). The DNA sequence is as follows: TGTGCCATCAGTGAATGGGTACAGGCAAGTCGGTATGGCTACACCTTC. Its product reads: CAISEWVQASRYGYTF.